These 12 T cell receptor beta chains were sequenced from one sample in a study of blood T cell dynamics during melanoma immunotherapy. The time point: week 3, after first cycle of checkpoint inhibitor. The data were produced by immunoSEQ multiplex PCR, yet TCRdb's version contains in-frame clones alone and is incomplete. The sample yields 10,000 to 13,000 clones, approximately 81% seen once. Material: blood, obtained from a patient treated with checkpoint blockade. All receptors derive from a human donor with melanoma.

This chain uses TRBV10-3 with TRBJ2-7; D call uncertain. The CDR3 runs 15 residues. The germline V gene has CDR1 ENHRY and CDR2 SYGVKD. Trimming pared 2 bases from V and 2 bases from J, leaving 13 bases between. The CDR3 sequence is CAISEGVVGTYEQYF. As DNA, the CDR3 is TGTGCCATCAGTGAGGGAGTAGTAGGCACCTACGAGCAGTACTTC.

CDR3 in DNA: TGTGCCAGCAGTGACGGGCAGGGGGGCCGTGGCTACACCTTC. It translates to CASSDGQGGRGYTF. The V call is TRBV6-1, the J call TRBJ1-2; 7 bases fit TRBD1. Germline CDR1 is MNHNS and CDR2 is SASEGT. The CDR3 is 14 residues long. With V trimmed by 3 bases and J by 7 bases, 8 bases remained unmatched.

The chain couples TRBV28 to TRBJ2-3; no clear D gene. V lost 3 bases and J lost 1, with 8 bases in between. The CDR3 consists of 14 residues. Germline CDR1 MDHEN, CDR2 SYDVKM. CDR3 amino acids: CASSFLSGTDTQYF. In DNA, the CDR3 is TGTGCCAGCAGTTTCCTAAGTGGCACAGATACGCAGTATTTT.

The CDR3 nucleotides read TGCAGCGTTGAGAGCGGGACAGCGGGATACGAGCAGTACTTC. Protein product: CSVESGTAGYEQYF. The chain links TRBV29-1 to TRBJ2-7; D is perhaps TRBD1 or TRBD2 (7 bases each). From germline, CDR1 is SQVTM and CDR2 ANQGSEA. Trimming cost V 3 bases and J 4 bases, with 16 bases left between them. There are 14 residues in the CDR3.

This sequence joins TRBV6-5 and TRBJ2-1; the match to TRBD2 covers 9 bases. V gave up 8 bases and J gave up 4 bases; unmatched junction bases: 3. The germline V gene encodes CDR1 MNHEY and CDR2 SVGAGI. The CDR3 is 13 residues long. CDR3 loop: CASRTSGYNEQFF. The DNA for the CDR3 is TGTGCCAGCCGAACTAGCGGGTACAATGAGCAGTTCTTC.

J is TRBJ2-7 and V is TRBV29-1; 9 bases are shared with TRBD1. Per germline, CDR1 SQVTM and CDR2 ANQGSEA. This CDR3 contains 14 residues. With 2 bases clipped from V and 6 bases from J, the junction kept 8 bases outside the gene matches. CDR3 nucleotides: TGCAGCGTTGAAAAACAGGGGGCGACGGGCGAGCAGTACTTC. Translating it yields CSVEKQGATGEQYF.

The chain is built from TRBV18 and TRBJ1-2; possibly TRBD1 for D (6 bases). In germline, CDR1 is KGHSH, CDR2 LQKENI. The CDR3 covers 14 residues. Trimming took off 3 bases at V and 0 bases at J, with 8 bases between the two ends. CDR3 in amino acids: CASSPDSSNYGYTF. Here the CDR3 DNA reads TGTGCCAGCTCACCGGACAGCTCTAACTATGGCTACACCTTC.

This chain joins TRBV4-3 and TRBJ1-3; D perhaps matches TRBD1 (6 bases). CDR3 length equals 15 residues. The V end lost 1 base, the J end lost 2 bases, and 9 bases lay between the germline ends. Germline assignment: CDR1 LGHNA and CDR2 YSLEER. CDR3 DNA sequence: TGCGCCAGCAGCCAAGGGGGGGGCCCTGGAAACACCATATATTTT. It encodes CASSQGGGPGNTIYF.

The gene calls are TRBV6-1 and TRBJ2-3; 12 bases agree with TRBD2. The CDR3 loop spans 16 amino acids. Germline trimming cut 1 base from V and 7 bases from J; bases unmatched to any gene: 6. Germline lookup yields CDR1 MNHNS and CDR2 SASEGT. CDR3 residues: CASSEGLAGGQNTQYF. CDR3 DNA sequence: TGTGCCAGCAGTGAAGGGCTAGCGGGGGGGCAAAATACGCAGTATTTT.

This rearrangement joins TRBV18 to TRBJ1-1, with D possibly being TRBD1 (5 bases). This CDR3 region has 13 residues. V was cut by 5 bases and J by 1 base, with 8 bases left in between. Germline V lookup: CDR1 KGHSH, CDR2 LQKENI. The CDR3 sequence: CASSAQGNTEAFF. The CDR3 nucleotides read TGTGCCAGCTCAGCCCAGGGGAACACTGAAGCTTTCTTT.

The chain joins TRBV18 to TRBJ2-3, with 13 bases identical to TRBD2. The CDR3 contains 17 residues. V lost 3 bases to trimming and J lost 4 bases; unmatched junction nucleotides: 7. Germline V gene lookup returns CDR1 KGHSH and CDR2 LQKENI. The CDR3: CASSPRTSGGGADTQYF. The CDR3 DNA reads TGTGCCAGCTCACCTCGGACTAGCGGGGGTGGGGCAGATACGCAGTATTTT.

The DNA of the CDR3 is TGTGCCAGCAGCTTAGCGGCAGGAGGTGAAAAACTGTTTTTT. Encoded protein: CASSLAAGGEKLFF. J is TRBJ1-4 and V is TRBV7-8; D is undetermined. The CDR3 contains 14 residues. V lost 0 bases, J lost 7 bases, and 9 bases lay in between. CDR1 and CDR2 (germline): SGHVS, FQNEAQ.